A single T cell receptor (beta chain) is shown here with its context. These data belong to a study of blood T cell repertoires in COVID-19. Trimming shortened V by 4 bases and J by 4 bases, and 10 bases separated the two germline ends. The CDR3 contains 14 residues. The germline V gene encodes CDR1 MDHEN and CDR2 SYDVKM. This table comes from immunoSEQ multiplex PCR, and its TCRdb copy is limited to in-frame clones, with some not included. Of around 110,000 clones in the sample, about nine tenths are singletons; the top ten hold about 6.8%. This TCR came from a man aged 45-60 years with active or convalescent COVID-19. The sequenced sample consisted of peripheral blood. The V call is TRBV28, the J call TRBJ2-2; maybe TRBD1 (5 bases). CDR3 in DNA: TGTGCCAGCAGTTGGTCAGGGATCACCGGGGAGCTGTTTTTT. It translates to CASSWSGITGELFF.